The T cell receptor beta chain described here comes from a study of blood T cell repertoires in COVID-19. As for the study in general: All recovered Cohort 3 donors got two negative PCRs, got clearance, or saw symptom resolution. Material from acute and convalescent COVID-19 was sourced from the United States, Italy and Spain.

The CDR3 is 18 amino acids. V lost 2 bases and J lost 2; bases outside the gene matches: 12. Per germline, CDR1 GTSNPN and CDR2 SVGIG (reference sequence). Original data processing: The assay estimated nucleated cells by amplifying reference gene primers. The data were produced by immunoSEQ multiplex PCR, yet TCRdb's version contains in-frame clones alone and is incomplete. Clonal size and the V and J genes are those of that table, whereas D and trimming came from the DNA. The table has 250,000 to 300,000 clones, around 89% seen once. The sample comprised PBMCs or T cells enriched from blood (not recorded which). V usage is TRBV30 and J usage is TRBJ1-6; TRBD1 matches 7 bases. The receptor's source is a woman aged 55-69 years in a cohort exposed to, infected with or recovered from COVID-19 (not recorded which). Here the CDR3 reads CAWSPVSSGGAYNSPLHF. The CDR3 region has the DNA TGTGCCTGGAGTCCCGTCTCGTCAGGGGGAGCCTATAATTCACCCCTCCACTTT. The whole variable domain, remainder taken from reference TRBV30 and TRBJ1-6, is SQTIHQWPATLVQPVGSPLSLECTVEGTSNPNLYWYRQAAGRGLQLLFYSVGIGQISSEVPQNLSASRPQDRQFILSSKKLLLSDSGFYLCAWSPVSSGGAYNSPLHFGNGTRLTVT.